This TCR beta chain was recovered during a study of blood T cell repertoires in COVID-19. In assigning cohorts, the study relied on participant-reported clinical history. Only in-frame clones appear in the TCRdb table, and some are missing; sequencing was by immunoSEQ multiplex PCR. The table shows about 200,000 clones, with 80% to 90% occurring only once. The length of the CDR3 is 19 residues. V lost 2 bases and J lost 1, with 25 bases in between. Germline CDR1 GTSNPN, CDR2 SVGIG (reference sequence). Sequenced sample: PBMCs or T cells enriched from blood (not recorded which). This rearrangement joins TRBV30 to TRBJ2-3; D might be TRBD2 (6 bases). This TCR derives from a woman aged 25 to 39 who had been exposed to COVID-19. CDR3 amino acids: CAWSTWTGEAGLGTDTQYF. CDR3 coding DNA: TGTGCCTGGAGTACGTGGACCGGGGAGGCAGGGTTAGGCACAGATACGCAGTATTTT.